This entry is about one T cell receptor beta chain. Antigen specificity is unknown. The data stem from a study of post-analysis software for immune sequencing data. Across the study: The cohort encompassed relapsing-remitting, secondary progressive and progressive-relapsing multiple sclerosis disease courses.

Study-wide results and limits: Four to six TRBV segments, including TRBV5-6, TRBV5-1 and TRBV20-1, were more frequent in patients than controls. Multiple sclerosis patients showed significantly lower normalized Chao1 diversity than controls did. By F measure, samples from a shared preparation batch strongly co-clustered.

The TCR beta cDNA libraries contained unique molecular identifiers. Each batch of roughly 1 to 11 million T cells produced 400,000 to 650,000 cDNA molecules. TCRdb recomputed calls from the PCR reads with MiXCR, one row per CDR3 protein. The repertoire holds roughly 400,000 distinct CDR3 sequences, with over 30% as singletons. Trimming removed 5 bases at V and 4 bases at J, with 6 bases between. The CDR3 spans 12 residues. Looked up from germline, CDR1 is MDHEN and CDR2 is SYDVKM. This TCR derives from a girl aged 2 to 10 with multiple sclerosis. This sequence joins TRBV28 and TRBJ1-5; D is unclear. Sequencing used blood. CDR3 region: CASSDYNQPQHF. The CDR3 DNA reads as TGTGCCAGCAGTGATTATAATCAGCCCCAGCATTTT.